This T cell receptor (beta chain) was profiled in a study of Tregs in tolerant kidney transplant recipients. Findings and limits, study-wide: Nucleotide sequences could not be compared across some patients' samples due to primer changes. Findings come from small patient numbers and require larger validation. Tolerant patients' donor-specific Tregs expanded beyond overall Tregs, suggesting antigen-driven growth.

Unstimulated regulatory T cells (CD4+CD25+CD127-), CD4+CD25- non-regulatory cells, CD4 and CD8 cells were FACS-sorted from thawed PBMCs. Using immunoSEQ multiplex PCR, the repertoire was profiled, and TCRdb retains in-frame clones only, with some absent. In total, the table holds about 30,000 clones. The CDR3 runs to 15 residues. Germline CDR1 is SEHNR and CDR2 is FQNEAQ (reference sequence). The V end was cut by 3 bases, the J end by 2 bases, with 14 bases between. As for this clone: Its cognate antigen is unknown. The CDR3 extends 3 residues past the end of the read, so its final part is completed from the germline J gene.

The rearrangement joins TRBV7-9 to TRBJ2-7; D might be TRBD2 (5 bases). The sequenced sample was CD8+ T cells from blood, obtained before the transplant. This clonotype was obtained from a human donor who received a combined kidney and bone marrow transplant. Incomplete CDR3 DNA: TGTGCCAGCAGCTTGCTCGGGGAACCCACCTACGAG. Its translation is CASSLLGEPTYE. The full CDR3 protein reads CASSLLGEPTYEQYF.